Listed below are T cell receptor beta chains from one sample, sequenced in a study of identical twins. TCRdb passed the 5' RACE reads through MiXCR, listing each CDR3 protein once. Of roughly 480,000 distinct CDR3 sequences in the sample, 24% were seen once. These data also featured in a second study, about T cells expressing NK-cell markers.

Sequencing input: CD4+ T cells sorted from blood. These receptor sequences come from a woman younger than 35 in good health. Both conserved end residues are part of each CDR3. Fields, in order: D gene, clone size, V gene, J gene, CDR3 protein, CDR3 DNA. A D gene is named only where the DNA matches it firmly. Some rows have no size entry. The others give once, few or many, or a class for an expanded clone.

d_gene: TRBD1; abundance: .; v_gene: TRBV11-2; j_gene: TRBJ1-1; CDR3aa: CASSFTGTVNTEAFF; CDR3nt: TGTGCCAGCAGCTTCACCGGGACAGTGAACACTGAAGCTTTCTTT
d_gene: .; abundance: .; v_gene: TRBV7-2; j_gene: TRBJ2-3; CDR3aa: CASSTSYSTDTQYF; CDR3nt: TGTGCCAGCAGCACCTCGTACAGCACAGATACGCAGTATTTT
d_gene: TRBD2; abundance: once; v_gene: TRBV11-2; j_gene: TRBJ2-1; CDR3aa: CASSLEGSGINEQFF; CDR3nt: TGTGCCAGCAGCTTAGAGGGTAGCGGGATCAATGAGCAGTTCTTC
d_gene: TRBD1; abundance: few; v_gene: TRBV4-3; j_gene: TRBJ1-1; CDR3aa: CASSLETGENTEAFF; CDR3nt: TGCGCCAGCAGCCTAGAAACAGGGGAGAACACTGAAGCTTTCTTT
d_gene: .; abundance: .; v_gene: TRBV5-1; j_gene: TRBJ2-1; CDR3aa: CASSLGTGRGSHNEQFF; CDR3nt: TGCGCCAGCAGCTTGGGGACTGGGCGGGGTTCTCACAATGAGCAGTTCTTC
d_gene: .; abundance: .; v_gene: TRBV13; j_gene: TRBJ2-5; CDR3aa: CASSRLQQETQYF; CDR3nt: TGTGCCAGCAGCAGACTCCAACAAGAGACCCAGTACTTC
d_gene: TRBD1; abundance: few; v_gene: TRBV4-3; j_gene: TRBJ2-2; CDR3aa: CASSQEPTGAGELFF; CDR3nt: TGCGCCAGCAGCCAGGAACCGACAGGGGCCGGGGAGCTGTTTTTT
d_gene: .; abundance: many; v_gene: TRBV6-2/TRBV6-3; j_gene: TRBJ2-6; CDR3aa: CASSYTSSGANVLTF; CDR3nt: TGTGCCAGCAGTTACACTAGCTCTGGGGCCAACGTCCTGACTTTC
d_gene: .; abundance: .; v_gene: TRBV12-3/TRBV12-4; j_gene: TRBJ2-2; CDR3aa: CASSLFSVAGELFF; CDR3nt: TGTGCCAGCAGTTTATTTTCGGTGGCCGGGGAGCTGTTTTTT
d_gene: TRBD1; abundance: .; v_gene: TRBV20-1; j_gene: TRBJ1-2; CDR3aa: CSANTQGARGYGYTF; CDR3nt: TGCAGTGCAAACACACAGGGGGCGCGGGGCTATGGCTACACCTTC
d_gene: TRBD1; abundance: .; v_gene: TRBV15; j_gene: TRBJ2-3; CDR3aa: CATSRVGQGTDTQYF; CDR3nt: TGTGCCACCAGCAGAGTAGGACAGGGGACAGATACGCAGTATTTT
d_gene: TRBD2; abundance: .; v_gene: TRBV18; j_gene: TRBJ2-1; CDR3aa: CATRITGTRLYNEQFF; CDR3nt: TGTGCCACACGGATAACCGGGACTAGACTGTACAATGAGCAGTTCTTC
d_gene: .; abundance: .; v_gene: TRBV9; j_gene: TRBJ2-2; CDR3aa: CASSDRYTGELFF; CDR3nt: TGTGCCAGCAGCGACAGGTACACCGGGGAGCTGTTTTTT
d_gene: .; abundance: .; v_gene: TRBV20-1; j_gene: TRBJ2-7; CDR3aa: CSARQRGPSYEQYF; CDR3nt: TGCAGTGCTAGACAAAGGGGACCATCCTACGAGCAGTACTTC
d_gene: .; abundance: .; v_gene: TRBV2; j_gene: TRBJ1-5; CDR3aa: CASSKDGNNQPQHF; CDR3nt: TGTGCCAGCAGTAAGGACGGGAACAATCAGCCCCAGCATTTT
d_gene: TRBD1; abundance: few; v_gene: TRBV27; j_gene: TRBJ1-6; CDR3aa: CASSGGDRELWNSPLHF; CDR3nt: TGTGCCAGCAGTGGGGGGGACAGGGAATTGTGGAATTCACCCCTCCACTTT
d_gene: .; abundance: .; v_gene: TRBV5-1; j_gene: TRBJ2-1; CDR3aa: CASSLGLDSEQFF; CDR3nt: TGCGCCAGCAGCTTGGGGCTCGATTCGGAGCAGTTCTTC
d_gene: TRBD2; abundance: few; v_gene: TRBV7-2; j_gene: TRBJ2-1; CDR3aa: CASSWTSGINNEQFF; CDR3nt: TGTGCCAGCAGCTGGACTAGCGGGATAAACAATGAGCAGTTCTTC
d_gene: .; abundance: many; v_gene: TRBV28; j_gene: TRBJ1-1; CDR3aa: CASSSRGYENTEAFF; CDR3nt: TGTGCCAGCAGCTCGCGGGGCTACGAGAACACTGAAGCTTTCTTT
d_gene: .; abundance: few; v_gene: TRBV29-1; j_gene: TRBJ1-5; CDR3aa: CSVEEDSGQPQHF; CDR3nt: TGCAGCGTTGAAGAGGACAGTGGTCAGCCCCAGCATTTT
d_gene: TRBD2; abundance: .; v_gene: TRBV12-3/TRBV12-4; j_gene: TRBJ2-1; CDR3aa: CASRSRLAGGNEQFF; CDR3nt: TGTGCCAGCAGATCCCGACTAGCGGGGGGTAATGAGCAGTTCTTC
d_gene: .; abundance: .; v_gene: TRBV24-1; j_gene: TRBJ2-3; CDR3aa: CATSDSSVATQYF; CDR3nt: TGTGCCACCAGTGATTCGTCGGTAGCTACGCAGTATTTT
d_gene: .; abundance: few; v_gene: TRBV20-1; j_gene: TRBJ2-3; CDR3aa: CSASWRFRTDTQYF; CDR3nt: TGCAGTGCTAGCTGGCGGTTCCGCACAGATACGCAGTATTTT
d_gene: .; abundance: few; v_gene: TRBV5-4; j_gene: TRBJ2-1; CDR3aa: CASSLEGRKANEQFF; CDR3nt: TGTGCCAGCAGCTTGGAGGGGCGTAAGGCCAATGAGCAGTTCTTC
d_gene: TRBD2; abundance: few; v_gene: TRBV12-3/TRBV12-4; j_gene: TRBJ2-1; CDR3aa: CASTLGAGGYNEQFF; CDR3nt: TGTGCCAGCACCCTTGGAGCGGGAGGATACAATGAGCAGTTCTTC
d_gene: .; abundance: few; v_gene: TRBV7-2; j_gene: TRBJ2-5; CDR3aa: CASSWLGGETQYF; CDR3nt: TGTGCCAGCAGCTGGCTAGGGGGAGAGACCCAGTACTTC
d_gene: .; abundance: .; v_gene: TRBV6-2/TRBV6-3; j_gene: TRBJ2-7; CDR3aa: CATRLVQGSYEQYF; CDR3nt: TGTGCCACCCGACTCGTACAGGGCTCCTACGAGCAGTACTTC
d_gene: TRBD2; abundance: few; v_gene: TRBV5-1; j_gene: TRBJ2-1; CDR3aa: CASSLGEAGGPEQFF; CDR3nt: TGCGCCAGCAGCTTAGGGGAAGCGGGAGGGCCTGAGCAGTTCTTC
d_gene: TRBD2; abundance: few; v_gene: TRBV7-2; j_gene: TRBJ2-3; CDR3aa: CASSLLLAAGLTDTQYF; CDR3nt: TGTGCCAGCAGCCTACTACTAGCGGCGGGACTCACAGATACGCAGTATTTT
d_gene: TRBD1; abundance: few; v_gene: TRBV25-1; j_gene: TRBJ1-2; CDR3aa: CASSPRTGTNYGYTF; CDR3nt: TGTGCCAGCAGTCCTCGGACAGGAACTAACTATGGCTACACCTTC
d_gene: .; abundance: .; v_gene: TRBV18; j_gene: TRBJ2-4; CDR3aa: CASSPMGLLAKNIQYF; CDR3nt: TGTGCCAGCTCACCAATGGGGCTCCTAGCCAAAAACATTCAGTACTTC
d_gene: TRBD2; abundance: .; v_gene: TRBV20-1; j_gene: TRBJ2-1; CDR3aa: CSARLAGRLYNEQFF; CDR3nt: TGCAGTGCTAGACTAGCGGGGCGACTCTACAATGAGCAGTTCTTC
d_gene: TRBD2; abundance: .; v_gene: TRBV12-3/TRBV12-4; j_gene: TRBJ2-2; CDR3aa: CASSRLAGVTGELFF; CDR3nt: TGTGCCAGCAGCAGACTAGCGGGAGTTACCGGGGAGCTGTTTTTT
d_gene: TRBD2; abundance: .; v_gene: TRBV10-3; j_gene: TRBJ2-7; CDR3aa: CAISDLAGTAEQYF; CDR3nt: TGTGCCATCAGTGACCTAGCGGGTACGGCCGAGCAGTACTTC
d_gene: .; abundance: .; v_gene: TRBV6-5; j_gene: TRBJ2-2; CDR3aa: CASSYGATGELFF; CDR3nt: TGTGCCAGCAGTTACGGAGCAACCGGGGAGCTGTTTTTT
d_gene: TRBD1; abundance: .; v_gene: TRBV7-2; j_gene: TRBJ1-1; CDR3aa: CASRGQPNTEAFF; CDR3nt: TGTGCCAGCAGGGGACAGCCGAACACTGAAGCTTTCTTT
d_gene: .; abundance: .; v_gene: TRBV5-1; j_gene: TRBJ2-7; CDR3aa: CASSLVRGSSYEQYF; CDR3nt: TGCGCCAGCAGCTTGGTCAGGGGCAGCTCCTACGAGCAGTACTTC
d_gene: TRBD1; abundance: .; v_gene: TRBV5-1; j_gene: TRBJ2-7; CDR3aa: CASSLGTGPYEQYF; CDR3nt: TGCGCCAGCAGCTTAGGGACAGGGCCCTACGAGCAGTACTTC
d_gene: .; abundance: few; v_gene: TRBV10-3; j_gene: TRBJ2-6; CDR3aa: CASRSGANVLTF; CDR3nt: TGTGCCTCACGGTCTGGGGCCAACGTCCTGACTTTC
d_gene: TRBD1; abundance: .; v_gene: TRBV12-3/TRBV12-4; j_gene: TRBJ1-6; CDR3aa: CASSNGQGLYSPLHF; CDR3nt: TGTGCCAGCAGCAACGGACAGGGGTTGTATTCACCCCTCCACTTT